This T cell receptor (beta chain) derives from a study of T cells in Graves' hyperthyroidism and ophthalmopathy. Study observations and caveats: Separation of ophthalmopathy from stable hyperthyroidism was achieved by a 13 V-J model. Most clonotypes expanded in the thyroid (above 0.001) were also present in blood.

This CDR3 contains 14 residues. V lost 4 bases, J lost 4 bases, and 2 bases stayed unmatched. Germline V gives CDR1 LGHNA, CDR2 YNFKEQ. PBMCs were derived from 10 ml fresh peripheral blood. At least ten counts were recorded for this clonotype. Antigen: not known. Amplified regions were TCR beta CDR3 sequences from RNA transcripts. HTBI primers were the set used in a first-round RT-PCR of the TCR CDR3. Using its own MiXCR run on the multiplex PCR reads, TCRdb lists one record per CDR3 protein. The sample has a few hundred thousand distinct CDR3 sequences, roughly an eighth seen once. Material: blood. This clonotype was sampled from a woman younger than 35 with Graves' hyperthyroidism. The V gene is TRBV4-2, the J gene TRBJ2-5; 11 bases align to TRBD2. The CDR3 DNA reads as TGTGCCAGCAGCCTGGGACTAGCGGTAGAGACCCAGTACTTC. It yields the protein CASSLGLAVETQYF.